This record looks at one T cell receptor beta chain sequence and its context. Antigen unknown. Assay: immunoSEQ multiplex PCR; the TCRdb copy retains only in-frame clones and omits some. The repertoire includes about 92,000 clones, 80% to 90% of them detected once, and approximately 8% sits in the top ten. The data belong to a study of a mutant IDH1 vaccine in newly diagnosed glioma. Looking at the study overall: Patients had received radiotherapy, temozolomide, or both previously, most receiving both. Study results and caveats: Pseudoprogression appeared independent of alterations in top peripheral clonotypes. The vaccine induced immune responses, and these occurred in roughly 93% of patients.

Germline V gene data show CDR1 as LGHNA and CDR2 as YSLEER. V gave up 2 bases and J gave up 2 bases; unmatched junction bases: 2. The CDR3 totals 15 residues. Stated time point: baseline, week 1 (first vaccination visit). The treatment is: pre-vaccination baseline after standard-of-care therapy. The J gene is TRBJ2-7, the V gene TRBV4-3; TRBD2 matches at 11 bases. This receptor was identified in a woman aged 50 to 60 with glioma. The input for sequencing was PBMCs, taken from a glioma patient treated with radiotherapy, temozolomide or both. The CDR3: CASSQRLAGTYEQYF. The CDR3 coding sequence is TGCGCCAGCAGCCAAAGACTAGCGGGGACCTACGAGCAGTACTTC.